Sequencing of this T cell receptor beta chain was carried out in a study of B cell selection in AIRE deficiency. The repertoire was sequenced with immunoSEQ multiplex PCR; TCRdb's copy has only in-frame clones and lacks some. Of around 26,000 clones in the sample, approximately 92% were seen once. V dropped 4 bases and J dropped 9; count of bases not matched to a gene: 6. The CDR3 totals 14 residues. Germline V gene data show CDR1 as WNHNN and CDR2 as SYGVQD (reference sequence). The regulatory T cell sort gate was CD4+CD25hiCD127low/negative. The source material was CD4+CD25+ Tregs sorted from PBMCs. The receptor's source is a human donor in good health. The rearrangement links TRBV10-1 to TRBJ2-1; TRBD2 matches at 10 bases. CDR3 in amino acids: CASSGLAGFGEQFF. The CDR3 bases are TGCGCCAGCAGTGGACTAGCGGGTTTTGGTGAGCAGTTCTTC.